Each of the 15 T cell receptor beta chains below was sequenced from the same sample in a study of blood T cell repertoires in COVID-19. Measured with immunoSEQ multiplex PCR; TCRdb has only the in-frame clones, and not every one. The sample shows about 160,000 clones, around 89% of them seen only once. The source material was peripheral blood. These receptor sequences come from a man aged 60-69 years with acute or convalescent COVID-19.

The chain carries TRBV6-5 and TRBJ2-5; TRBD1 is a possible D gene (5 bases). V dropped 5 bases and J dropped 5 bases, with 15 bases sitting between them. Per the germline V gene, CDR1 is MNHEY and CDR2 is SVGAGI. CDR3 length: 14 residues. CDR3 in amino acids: CASSKFGASETQYF. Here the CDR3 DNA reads TGTGCCAGCAGTAAATTTGGGGCCTCTGAGACCCAGTACTTC.

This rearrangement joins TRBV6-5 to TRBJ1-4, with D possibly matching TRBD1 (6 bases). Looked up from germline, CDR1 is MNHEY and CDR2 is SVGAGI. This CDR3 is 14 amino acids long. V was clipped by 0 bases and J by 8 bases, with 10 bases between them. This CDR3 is CASSYSTGMEKLFF. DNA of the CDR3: TGTGCCAGCAGTTACTCTACAGGGATGGAAAAACTGTTTTTT.

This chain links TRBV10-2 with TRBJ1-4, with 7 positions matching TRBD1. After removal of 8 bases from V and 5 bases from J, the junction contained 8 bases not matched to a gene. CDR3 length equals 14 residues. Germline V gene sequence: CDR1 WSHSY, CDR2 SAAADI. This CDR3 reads CASAETGKNEKLFF. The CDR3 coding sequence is TGCGCCAGCGCTGAGACAGGGAAAAATGAAAAACTGTTTTTT.

In DNA, the CDR3 is TGTGCCACCGGGGATGACTACTCCTACGAGCAGTACTTC. It specifies CATGDDYSYEQYF. This chain joins TRBV24-1 and TRBJ2-7; the D gene is possibly TRBD2 (5 bases). CDR3 size: 13 residues. V was pared by 9 bases and J by 0 bases, with 11 bases between. Germline CDR1 KGHDR, CDR2 SFDVKD.

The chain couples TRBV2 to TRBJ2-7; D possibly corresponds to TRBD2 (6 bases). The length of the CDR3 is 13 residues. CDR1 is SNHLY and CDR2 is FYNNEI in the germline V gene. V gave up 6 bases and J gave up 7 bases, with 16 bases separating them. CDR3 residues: CASREGVGLEQYF. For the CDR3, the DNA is TGTGCCAGCAGGGAGGGCGTGGGGTTAGAGCAGTACTTC. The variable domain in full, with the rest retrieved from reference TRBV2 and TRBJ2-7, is EPEVTQTPSHQVTQMGQEVILRCVPISNHLYFYWYRQILGQKVEFLVSFYNNEISEKSEIFDDQFSVERPDGSNFTLKIRSTKLEDSAMYFCASREGVGLEQYFGPGTRLTVT.

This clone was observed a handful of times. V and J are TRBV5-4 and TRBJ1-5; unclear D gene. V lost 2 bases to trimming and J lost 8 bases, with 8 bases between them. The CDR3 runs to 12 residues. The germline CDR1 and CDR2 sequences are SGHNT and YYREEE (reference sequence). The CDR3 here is CASSFYLEPQHF. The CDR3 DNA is TGTGCCAGCAGCTTCTATCTAGAGCCCCAGCATTTT.

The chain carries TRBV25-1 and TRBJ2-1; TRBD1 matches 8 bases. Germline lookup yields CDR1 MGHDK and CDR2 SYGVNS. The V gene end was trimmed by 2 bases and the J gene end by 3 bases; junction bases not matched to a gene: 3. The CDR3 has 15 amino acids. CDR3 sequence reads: CASSEPGGNYNEQFF. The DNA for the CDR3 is TGTGCCAGCAGTGAACCAGGGGGCAACTACAATGAGCAGTTCTTC.

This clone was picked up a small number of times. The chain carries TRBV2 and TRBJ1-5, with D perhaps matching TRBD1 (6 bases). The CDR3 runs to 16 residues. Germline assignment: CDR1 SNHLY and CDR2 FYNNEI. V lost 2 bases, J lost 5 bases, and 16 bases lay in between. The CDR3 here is CASSERQGSSDQPQHF. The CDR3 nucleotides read TGTGCCAGCAGTGAAAGGCAGGGGTCTTCGGATCAGCCCCAGCATTTT.

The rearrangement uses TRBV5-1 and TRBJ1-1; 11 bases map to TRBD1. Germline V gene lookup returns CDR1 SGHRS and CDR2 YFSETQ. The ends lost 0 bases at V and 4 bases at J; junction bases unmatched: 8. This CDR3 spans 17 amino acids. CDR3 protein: CASSLAGTGGATTEAFF. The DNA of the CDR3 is TGCGCCAGCAGCTTGGCCGGGACAGGGGGAGCGACCACTGAAGCTTTCTTT.

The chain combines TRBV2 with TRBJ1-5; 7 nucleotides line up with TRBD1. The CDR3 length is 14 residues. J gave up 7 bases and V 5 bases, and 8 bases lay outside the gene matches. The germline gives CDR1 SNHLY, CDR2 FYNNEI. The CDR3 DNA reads TGTGCCAGCAGTACGACAGGGAGGCGGCAGCCCCAGCATTTT. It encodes CASSTTGRRQPQHF.

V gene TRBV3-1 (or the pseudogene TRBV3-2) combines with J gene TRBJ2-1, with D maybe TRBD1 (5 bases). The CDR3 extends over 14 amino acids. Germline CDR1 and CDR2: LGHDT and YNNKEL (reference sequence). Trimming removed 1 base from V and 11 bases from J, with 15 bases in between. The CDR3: CASSQAVGPGKQFF. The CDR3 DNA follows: TGTGCCAGCAGCCAAGCCGTGGGGCCAGGGAAGCAGTTCTTC.

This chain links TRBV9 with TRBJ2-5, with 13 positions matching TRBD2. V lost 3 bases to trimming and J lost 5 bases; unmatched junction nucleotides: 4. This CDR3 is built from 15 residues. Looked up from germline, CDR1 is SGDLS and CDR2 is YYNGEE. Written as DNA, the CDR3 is TGTGCCAGCAGCGAACTAGCGGGGGGGTCGGAGACCCAGTACTTC. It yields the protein CASSELAGGSETQYF.

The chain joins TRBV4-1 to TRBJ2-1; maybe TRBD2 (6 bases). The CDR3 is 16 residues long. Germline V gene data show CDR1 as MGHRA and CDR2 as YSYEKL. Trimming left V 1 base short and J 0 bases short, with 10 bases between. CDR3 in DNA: TGCGCCAGCAGCCAAGGGGGACTTCTCTCCTACAATGAGCAGTTCTTC. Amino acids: CASSQGGLLSYNEQFF.

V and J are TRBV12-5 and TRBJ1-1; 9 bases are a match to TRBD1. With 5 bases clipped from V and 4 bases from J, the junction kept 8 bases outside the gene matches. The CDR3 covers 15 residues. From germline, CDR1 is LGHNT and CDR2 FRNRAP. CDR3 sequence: CASGPDRGAGTEAFF. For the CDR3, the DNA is TGTGCTAGTGGTCCAGACAGGGGGGCCGGCACTGAAGCTTTCTTT.

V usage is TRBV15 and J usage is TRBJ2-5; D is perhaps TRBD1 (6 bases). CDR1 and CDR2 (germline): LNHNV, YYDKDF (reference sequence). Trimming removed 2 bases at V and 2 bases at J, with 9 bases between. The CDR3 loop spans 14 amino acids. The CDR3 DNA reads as TGTGCCACCAGCAGACCTGACAGGCAAGAGACCCAGTACTTC. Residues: CATSRPDRQETQYF.